The 2 T cell receptor beta chains presented below share a single source sample, sequenced in a study of CD8 T cells in ankylosing spondylitis. TCRdb recomputed calls from the 5' RACE reads with MiXCR, one row per CDR3 protein. The data hold 200,000 to 250,000 distinct CDR3 sequences, with roughly 8.2% observed a single time. The sample comprised blood, either unsorted or a sorted T cell fraction (not recorded which). These receptors were collected from a female donor with ankylosing spondylitis or in good health (not recorded which).

In this sample, this clonotype turned up many times. V gene TRBV20-1 combines with J gene TRBJ1-5; unclear D gene. Trimming cost V 1 base and J 3 bases, with 7 bases left between them. CDR3 length: 13 amino acids. CDR1 and CDR2 from the germline V gene are DFQATT and SNEGSKA (reference sequence). Here the CDR3 DNA reads TGCAGTGCTAGAGGACGGGACAATCAGCCCCAGCATTTT. It yields the protein CSARGRDNQPQHF.

This clonotype was detected ten times or more. The chain recombines TRBV13 with TRBJ1-2; D might be TRBD1 (5 bases). The germline V gene has CDR1 PRHDT and CDR2 FYEKMQ (reference sequence). The germline V and J ends were trimmed by 5 bases and 6 bases, with 10 bases remaining between them. The CDR3 consists of 12 residues. The CDR3 nucleotides are TGTGCCAGCAGCGGGGACGGTGATGGCTACACCTTC. Its translation is CASSGDGDGYTF.